This T cell receptor (beta chain) appears in the sequencing data of a study of T cells after yellow fever vaccination. General study results and limits: It was the secondary response that reached its peak faster, day 5 versus 15, but it was weaker.

This clonotype was observed a few times. Its antigen is still unknown. This CDR3 region has 9 residues. V shed 4 bases and J shed 5 bases, with 2 bases lying between them. Germline CDR1 is SQVTM and CDR2 is ANQGSEA. One entry per CDR3 protein results from TCRdb running MiXCR on the 5' RACE reads. The sample records about 170,000 distinct CDR3 sequences, about 10% being singletons. This specimen consisted of CD8+ T cells sorted from PBMCs, obtained 15 days after the yellow fever booster vaccination. The chain combines TRBV29-1 with TRBJ2-5; no clear D gene. This sequence originates from a man between 18 and 35 years old who received the YFV17D yellow fever vaccine. The CDR3, as DNA: TGCAGCGTTGCTGAGACCCAGTACTTC. The encoded protein is CSVAETQYF. Together with reference TRBV29-1 and TRBJ2-5, the CDR3 gives the full variable domain: SAVISQKPSRDICQRGTSLTIQCQVDSQVTMMFWYRQQPGQSLTLIATANQGSEATYESGFVIDKFPISRPNLTFSTLTVSNMSPEDSSIYLCSVAETQYFGPGTRLLVL.